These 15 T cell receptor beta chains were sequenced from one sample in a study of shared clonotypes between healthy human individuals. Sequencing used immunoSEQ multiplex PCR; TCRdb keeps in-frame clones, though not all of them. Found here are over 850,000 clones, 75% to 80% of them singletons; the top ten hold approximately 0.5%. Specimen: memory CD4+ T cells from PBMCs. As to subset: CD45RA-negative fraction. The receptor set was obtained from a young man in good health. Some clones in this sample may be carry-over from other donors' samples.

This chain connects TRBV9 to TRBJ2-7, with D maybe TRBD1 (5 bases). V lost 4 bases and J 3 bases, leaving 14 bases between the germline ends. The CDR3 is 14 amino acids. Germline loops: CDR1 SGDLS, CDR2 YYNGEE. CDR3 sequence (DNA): TGTGCCAGCAGCCCATTGGGGCAGAACTACGAGCAGTACTTC. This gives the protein CASSPLGQNYEQYF.

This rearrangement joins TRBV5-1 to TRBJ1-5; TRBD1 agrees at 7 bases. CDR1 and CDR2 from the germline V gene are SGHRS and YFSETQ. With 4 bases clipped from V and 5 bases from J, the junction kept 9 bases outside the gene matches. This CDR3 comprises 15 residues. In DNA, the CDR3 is TGCGCCAGCAGCCCAAACACAGGGGTGGATCAGCCCCAGCATTTT. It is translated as CASSPNTGVDQPQHF.

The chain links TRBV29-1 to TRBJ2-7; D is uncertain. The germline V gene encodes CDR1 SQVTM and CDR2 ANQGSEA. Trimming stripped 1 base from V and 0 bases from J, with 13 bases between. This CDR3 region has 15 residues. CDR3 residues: CSVEGADPSSYEQYF. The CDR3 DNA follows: TGCAGCGTTGAAGGGGCGGACCCTAGCTCCTACGAGCAGTACTTC.

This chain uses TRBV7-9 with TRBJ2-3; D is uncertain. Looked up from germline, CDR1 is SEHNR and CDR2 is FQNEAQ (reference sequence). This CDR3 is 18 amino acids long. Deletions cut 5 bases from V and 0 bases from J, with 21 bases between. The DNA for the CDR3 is TGTGCCAGCAGCCCAAATATGGTATTTGTTTCTAGCACAGATACGCAGTATTTT. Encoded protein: CASSPNMVFVSSTDTQYF. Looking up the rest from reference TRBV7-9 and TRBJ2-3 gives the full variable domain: DTGVSQNPRHKITKRGQNVTFRCDPISEHNRLYWYRQTLGQGPEFLTYFQNEAQLEKSRLLSDRFSAERPKGSFSTLEIQRTEQGDSAMYLCASSPNMVFVSSTDTQYFGPGTRLTVL.

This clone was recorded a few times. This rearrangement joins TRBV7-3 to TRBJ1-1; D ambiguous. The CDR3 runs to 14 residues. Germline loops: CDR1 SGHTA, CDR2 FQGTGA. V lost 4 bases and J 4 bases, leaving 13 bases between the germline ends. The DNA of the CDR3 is TGTGCCAGCAGCTCCGGTGGGTTGGGCACTGAAGCTTTCTTT. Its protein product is CASSSGGLGTEAFF.

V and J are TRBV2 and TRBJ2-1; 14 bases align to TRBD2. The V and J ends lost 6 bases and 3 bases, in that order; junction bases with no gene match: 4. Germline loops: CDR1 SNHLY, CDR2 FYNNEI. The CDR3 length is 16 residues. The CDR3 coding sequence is TGTGCCAGCAGAGGACTAGCGGGAGGCAACTACAATGAGCAGTTCTTC. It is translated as CASRGLAGGNYNEQFF. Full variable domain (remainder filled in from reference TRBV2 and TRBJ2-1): EPEVTQTPSHQVTQMGQEVILRCVPISNHLYFYWYRQILGQKVEFLVSFYNNEISEKSEIFDDQFSVERPDGSNFTLKIRSTKLEDSAMYFCASRGLAGGNYNEQFFGPGTRLTVL.

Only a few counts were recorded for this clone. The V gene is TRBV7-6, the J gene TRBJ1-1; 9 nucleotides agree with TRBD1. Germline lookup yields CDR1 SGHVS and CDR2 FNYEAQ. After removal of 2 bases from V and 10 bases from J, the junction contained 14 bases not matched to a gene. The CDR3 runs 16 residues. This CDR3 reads CASSLPGQGQLRVAFF. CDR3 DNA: TGTGCCAGCAGCTTACCGGGACAGGGACAATTACGGGTAGCTTTCTTT.

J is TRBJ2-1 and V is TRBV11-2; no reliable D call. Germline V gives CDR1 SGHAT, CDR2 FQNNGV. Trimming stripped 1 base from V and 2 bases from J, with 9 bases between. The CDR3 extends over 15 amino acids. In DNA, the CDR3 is TGTGCCAGCAGCTTAGTGGCGGACCCCTACAATGAGCAGTTCTTC. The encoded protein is CASSLVADPYNEQFF.

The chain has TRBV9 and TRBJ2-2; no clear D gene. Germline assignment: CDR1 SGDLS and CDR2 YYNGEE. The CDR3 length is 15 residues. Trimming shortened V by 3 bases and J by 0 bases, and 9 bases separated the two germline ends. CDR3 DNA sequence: TGTGCCAGCAGCGCTAGTCACGCGAACACCGGGGAGCTGTTTTTT. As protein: CASSASHANTGELFF.

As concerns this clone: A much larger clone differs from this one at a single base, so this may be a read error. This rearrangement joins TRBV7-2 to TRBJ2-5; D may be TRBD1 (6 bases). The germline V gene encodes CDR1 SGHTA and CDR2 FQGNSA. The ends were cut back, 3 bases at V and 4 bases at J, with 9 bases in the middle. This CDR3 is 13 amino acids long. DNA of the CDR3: TGTGCCAGCAGCTTTGTACAGGGAGAGACCCAGTACTTC. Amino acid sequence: CASSFVQGETQYF.

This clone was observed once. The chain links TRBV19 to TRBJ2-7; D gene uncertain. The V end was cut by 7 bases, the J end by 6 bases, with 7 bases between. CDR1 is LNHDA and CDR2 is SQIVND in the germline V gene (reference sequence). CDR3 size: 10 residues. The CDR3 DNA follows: TGTGCCAGTATCTTCCCCGAGCAGTACTTC. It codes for CASIFPEQYF.

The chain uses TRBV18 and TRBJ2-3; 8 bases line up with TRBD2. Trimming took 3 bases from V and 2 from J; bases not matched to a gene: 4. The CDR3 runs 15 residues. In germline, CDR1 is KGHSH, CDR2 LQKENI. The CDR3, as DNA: TGTGCCAGCTCACCGACTAGCGACAACACAGATACGCAGTATTTT. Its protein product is CASSPTSDNTDTQYF.

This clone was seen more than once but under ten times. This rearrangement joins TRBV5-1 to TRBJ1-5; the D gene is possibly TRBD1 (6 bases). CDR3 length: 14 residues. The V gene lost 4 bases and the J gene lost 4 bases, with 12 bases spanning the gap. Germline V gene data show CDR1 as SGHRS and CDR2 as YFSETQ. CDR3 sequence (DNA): TGCGCCAGCAGCCCGGACAGTCGAAATCAGCCCCAGCATTTT. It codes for CASSPDSRNQPQHF.

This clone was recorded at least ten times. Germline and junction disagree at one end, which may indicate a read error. The chain's CDR3 is CASSLDGSNEQFF. DNA for the CDR3: TGTGCCAGCAGCCTAGACGGGAGTAATGAGCAGTTCTTC. The chain combines TRBV11-3 with TRBJ2-1, with D perhaps TRBD2 (6 bases). Germline CDR1 is SGHNT and CDR2 is YENEEA. The CDR3 is 13 residues long.

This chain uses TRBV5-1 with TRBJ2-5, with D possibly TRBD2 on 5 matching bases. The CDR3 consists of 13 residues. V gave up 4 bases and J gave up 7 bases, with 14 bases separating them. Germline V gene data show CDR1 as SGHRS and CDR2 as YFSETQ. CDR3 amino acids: CASSDSNEGTQYF. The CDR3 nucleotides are TGCGCCAGCAGCGACTCAAACGAGGGGACCCAGTACTTC.